Listed below are T cell receptor beta chains from one sample, sequenced in a study of T cell responses to AZD1222 COVID-19 vaccine. Using immunoSEQ multiplex PCR, the repertoire was profiled, and TCRdb retains in-frame clones only, with some absent. The sample lists around 150,000 clones; about 90% were seen once. The material sequenced was peripheral blood, taken 28 days after the second AZD1222 dose. Source of these receptors: an adult who received the AZD1222 COVID-19 vaccine. Each CDR3 is given with its conserved first and last residue. A D gene is named only where the DNA matches it firmly. For some rows the clone size is stated as once, few or many, or as a class when expanded; others skip it.

J gene: TRBJ1-6; V gene: TRBV7-2; clone size: NA; D gene: TRBD1; CDR3 protein: CASSLVYGADRVSPLHF; CDR3 DNA: TGTGCCAGCAGCTTAGTGTATGGGGCCGACAGGGTTTCACCCCTCCACTTT
J gene: TRBJ1-4; V gene: TRBV29-1; clone size: NA; D gene: TRBD1; CDR3 protein: CSVDVGQGLFF; CDR3 DNA: TGCAGCGTGGACGTCGGACAGGGGCTGTTTTTT
J gene: TRBJ2-7; V gene: TRBV3-1/TRBV3-2; clone size: NA; D gene: NA; CDR3 protein: CASAFGAGRSPYEQYF; CDR3 DNA: TGTGCCAGCGCCTTTGGCGCGGGGAGGAGCCCCTACGAGCAGTACTTC
J gene: TRBJ1-1; V gene: TRBV27; clone size: NA; D gene: TRBD1; CDR3 protein: CASSLWQGATEAFF; CDR3 DNA: TGTGCCAGCAGTTTATGGCAGGGGGCTACTGAAGCTTTCTTT
J gene: TRBJ2-5; V gene: TRBV7-9; clone size: NA; D gene: NA; CDR3 protein: CASSLSETQYF; CDR3 DNA: TGTGCCAGCAGCTTATCCGAGACCCAGTACTTC
J gene: TRBJ1-2; V gene: TRBV5-6; clone size: NA; D gene: TRBD1; CDR3 protein: CASSPQTGVSSGYTF; CDR3 DNA: TGTGCCAGCAGCCCTCAGACAGGGGTTTCTTCGGGCTACACCTTC
J gene: TRBJ2-1; V gene: TRBV11-2; clone size: NA; D gene: NA; CDR3 protein: CASSPIQGFDEQFF; CDR3 DNA: TGTGCCAGCAGCCCCATACAGGGATTCGATGAGCAGTTCTTC
J gene: TRBJ2-7; V gene: TRBV30; clone size: NA; D gene: TRBD2; CDR3 protein: CACIPRDYLSYEQYF; CDR3 DNA: TGTGCCTGCATTCCCCGGGACTACCTCTCCTACGAGCAGTACTTC
J gene: TRBJ1-4; V gene: TRBV2; clone size: NA; D gene: NA; CDR3 protein: CVAGTSNEKLFF; CDR3 DNA: TGTGTCGCTGGAACTAGTAATGAAAAACTGTTTTTT
J gene: TRBJ2-3; V gene: TRBV30; clone size: NA; D gene: TRBD2; CDR3 protein: CALEASGSTDTQYF; CDR3 DNA: TGTGCCCTAGAGGCTAGCGGGAGTACAGATACGCAGTATTTT
J gene: TRBJ1-5; V gene: TRBV10-3; clone size: once; D gene: NA; CDR3 protein: CASQGSEQPQHF; CDR3 DNA: TGTGCCTCACAGGGCTCCGAACAGCCCCAGCATTTT
J gene: TRBJ2-7; V gene: TRBV27; clone size: few; D gene: NA; CDR3 protein: CATQSTSRRDEQYF; CDR3 DNA: TGTGCCACCCAAAGTACTTCCCGAAGAGACGAGCAGTACTTC
J gene: TRBJ2-5; V gene: TRBV11-2; clone size: NA; D gene: NA; CDR3 protein: CASSSTRSPLETQYF; CDR3 DNA: TGTGCCAGCAGCTCGACTAGATCCCCGCTAGAGACCCAGTACTTC
J gene: TRBJ2-3; V gene: TRBV10-3; clone size: NA; D gene: TRBD1; CDR3 protein: CAISEGTGGTDTQYF; CDR3 DNA: TGTGCCATCAGTGAAGGGACAGGGGGCACAGATACGCAGTATTTT
J gene: TRBJ2-5; V gene: TRBV28; clone size: NA; D gene: NA; CDR3 protein: CASSRLRRETQYF; CDR3 DNA: TGTGCCAGCAGCCGTCTGAGGAGAGAGACCCAGTACTTC
J gene: TRBJ1-5; V gene: TRBV10-3; clone size: once; D gene: NA; CDR3 protein: CAASGEGPNQPQHF; CDR3 DNA: TGTGCCGCCTCTGGAGAGGGACCCAATCAGCCCCAGCATTTT
J gene: TRBJ2-5; V gene: TRBV9; clone size: few; D gene: NA; CDR3 protein: CASGPSFQETQYF; CDR3 DNA: TGTGCCAGCGGACCTAGCTTCCAAGAGACCCAGTACTTC
J gene: TRBJ1-5; V gene: TRBV6-5; clone size: NA; D gene: NA; CDR3 protein: CASSYSSGLGQPQHF; CDR3 DNA: TGTGCCAGCAGTTACTCATCCGGGCTCGGTCAGCCCCAGCATTTT
J gene: TRBJ2-4; V gene: TRBV5-4; clone size: NA; D gene: NA; CDR3 protein: CASSEGVSIAKNIQYF; CDR3 DNA: TGTGCCAGCAGCGAGGGGGTTTCTATAGCCAAAAACATTCAGTACTTC
J gene: TRBJ1-3; V gene: TRBV7-9; clone size: NA; D gene: NA; CDR3 protein: CASSLVRVDTIYF; CDR3 DNA: TGTGCCAGCAGCTTAGTCAGAGTTGACACCATATATTTT
J gene: TRBJ2-3; V gene: TRBV5-1; clone size: NA; D gene: NA; CDR3 protein: CASSLVGVGVLDTQYF; CDR3 DNA: TGCGCCAGCAGCTTAGTCGGGGTCGGGGTCCTAGATACGCAGTATTTT
J gene: TRBJ2-7; V gene: TRBV28; clone size: NA; D gene: TRBD2; CDR3 protein: CASSLSGTSGSYEQYF; CDR3 DNA: TGTGCCAGCAGTTTATCGGGGACTAGCGGATCCTACGAGCAGTACTTC
J gene: TRBJ2-5; V gene: TRBV30; clone size: NA; D gene: TRBD2; CDR3 protein: CAWSGGAGGQETQYF; CDR3 DNA: TGTGCCTGGAGTGGCGGTGCGGGGGGGCAAGAGACCCAGTACTTC
J gene: TRBJ1-5; V gene: TRBV5-6; clone size: NA; D gene: NA; CDR3 protein: CASSYKNQPQHF; CDR3 DNA: TGTGCCAGCAGCTATAAAAATCAGCCCCAGCATTTT